These 28 T cell receptor beta chains came from one sample sequenced in a study of blood T cell repertoires in COVID-19. Assay: immunoSEQ multiplex PCR; the TCRdb copy retains only in-frame clones and omits some. The sample includes tens of thousands of clones, about 74% of them seen just once. The specimen was peripheral blood. The source is a human donor in a cohort sampled during active COVID-19.

J is TRBJ1-1 and V is TRBV25-1, with unresolved D. V shed 2 bases and J shed 7 bases, with 11 bases lying between them. The CDR3 runs to 13 residues. Germline V gene lookup returns CDR1 MGHDK and CDR2 SYGVNS. As DNA, the CDR3 is TGTGCCAGCAGTGAAAGGTTAACGGGTGAAGCTTTCTTT. Amino acids: CASSERLTGEAFF.

The chain links TRBV6-5 to TRBJ2-5; maybe TRBD2 (5 bases). V was cut by 4 bases and J by 0 bases, with 15 bases left in between. Germline V lookup: CDR1 MNHEY, CDR2 SVGAGI. The CDR3 totals 16 residues. The CDR3 loop reads CASSSILGLNQETQYF. As DNA, the CDR3 is TGTGCCAGCAGTTCCATCCTCGGACTGAACCAAGAGACCCAGTACTTC.

The CDR3: CASGGTGINEKLFF. CDR3 bases: TGTGCCAGCGGGGGGACAGGGATAAATGAAAAACTGTTTTTT. The chain is built from TRBV2 and TRBJ1-4, with TRBD1 identical over 9 bases. V shed 8 bases and J 5 bases; nucleotides not matched to a gene: 6. There are 14 residues in the CDR3. The germline V gene encodes CDR1 SNHLY and CDR2 FYNNEI.

This clone came up once. The V and J genes are TRBV6-5 and TRBJ1-2, with 9 bases lining up with TRBD1. This CDR3 is built from 13 residues. V shed 7 bases and J 4 bases; nucleotides not matched to a gene: 4. Germline values: CDR1 MNHEY, CDR2 SVGAGI. The CDR3 region is CASTRGQGYGYTF. DNA of the CDR3: TGTGCCAGCACGCGGGGACAGGGCTATGGCTACACCTTC.

V gene TRBV9 combines with J gene TRBJ2-5; the D gene is possibly TRBD2 (6 bases). CDR1 SGDLS and CDR2 YYNGEE come from the germline V gene. The V and J ends lost 4 bases and 5 bases respectively, with 21 bases between them. CDR3 length: 16 amino acids. The CDR3 sequence: CASSWGSGGLGETQYF. DNA of the CDR3: TGTGCCAGCAGCTGGGGTAGCGGAGGGTTAGGGGAGACCCAGTACTTC.

The rearrangement links TRBV20-1 to TRBJ2-5, with D maybe TRBD2 (5 bases). V shed 7 bases and J shed 2 bases, with 8 bases lying between them. The CDR3 is made up of 11 amino acids. CDR1 and CDR2 from the germline V gene are DFQATT and SNEGSKA (reference sequence). CDR3 sequence: CSGLRQETQYF. CDR3 DNA: TGCAGTGGACTACGGCAAGAGACCCAGTACTTC.

This chain uses TRBV7-2 with TRBJ1-2; D gene uncertain. This CDR3 spans 13 amino acids. Trimming shortened V by 1 base and J by 5 bases, and 8 bases separated the two germline ends. CDR1 and CDR2 (germline): SGHTA, FQGNSA. CDR3 bases: TGTGCCAGCAGCTTAGGGCGGAATTATGGCTACACCTTC. This translates into CASSLGRNYGYTF.

V and J are TRBV6-2 or TRBV6-3 and TRBJ2-3, with 7 positions matching TRBD2. Germline values: CDR1 MNHEY, CDR2 SVGEGT. The CDR3 loop spans 14 amino acids. J lost 6 bases, V lost 4 bases, and 7 bases had no gene match. Here the CDR3 reads CASSSSGAWDTQYF. For the CDR3, the DNA is TGTGCCAGCAGTTCTAGCGGTGCTTGGGATACGCAGTATTTT.

This chain joins TRBV5-1 and TRBJ2-2; a weak D match, TRBD1 (6 bases). V lost 5 bases and J 1 base, leaving 15 bases between the germline ends. This CDR3 comprises 16 residues. Germline V gene data show CDR1 as SGHRS and CDR2 as YFSETQ. CDR3 nucleotides: TGCGCCAGCAGTCTTAGGACAGCCCTGAACACCGGGGAGCTGTTTTTT. Its translation: CASSLRTALNTGELFF.

The chain links TRBV14 to TRBJ2-1; D may be TRBD2 (6 bases). The germline V gene has CDR1 SGHDN and CDR2 FVKESK. This CDR3 is built from 12 residues. Trimming took off 2 bases at V and 11 bases at J, with 10 bases between the two ends. The CDR3 loop is CASSQSSVKQFF. The CDR3 bases are TGTGCCAGCAGCCAATCTAGCGTAAAGCAGTTCTTC.

The V and J genes are TRBV14 and TRBJ2-1; 7 nucleotides agree with TRBD1. CDR3 size: 14 residues. Germline V gene data show CDR1 as SGHDN and CDR2 as FVKESK. Unmatched junction bases numbered 9, after V lost 6 bases and J lost 7 bases. In DNA, the CDR3 is TGTGCCAGCAGATTAGGGGGCCTGGGGAATGAGCAGTTCTTC. This sequence encodes CASRLGGLGNEQFF.

Comments on this clone: At one of its ends the junction is not consistent with the germline gene, which may arise from a read error. V usage is TRBV7-8 and J usage is TRBJ2-3; TRBD2 agrees at 11 bases. This CDR3 region has 15 residues. CDR1 and CDR2 from the germline V gene are SGHVS and FQNEAQ. The CDR3 is CASSLAGGTGPTQYF. The CDR3 nucleotides are TGTGCCAGCAGCCTAGCGGGGGGAACTGGGCCTACGCAGTATTTT. Drawing the rest from reference TRBV7-8 and TRBJ2-3, the complete variable domain is GAGVSQSPRYKVAKRGQDVALRCDPISGHVSLFWYQQALGQGPEFLTYFQNEAQLDKSGLPSDRFFAERPEGSVSTLKIQRTQQEDSAVYLCASSLAGGTGPTQYFGPGTRLTVL.

This chain links TRBV5-1 with TRBJ2-3, with D maybe TRBD2 (5 bases). V lost 2 bases, J lost 1 base, and 17 bases lay in between. CDR1 SGHRS and CDR2 YFSETQ come from the germline V gene. This CDR3 is 17 amino acids long. The CDR3 DNA is TGCGCCAGCAGCTTTGGGTATTACGAGAGGGGCACAGATACGCAGTATTTT. Amino acid sequence: CASSFGYYERGTDTQYF.

The chain recombines TRBV6-5 with TRBJ2-1, with 12 bases fitting TRBD1. The CDR3 is 15 amino acids. Germline assignment: CDR1 MNHEY and CDR2 SVGAGI. V was clipped by 6 bases and J by 8 bases; unmatched bases: 8. The CDR3 nucleotides are TGTGCCAGCAGGGGGCCGGGACAGGGGGCCTATGAGCAGTTCTTC. Its translation is CASRGPGQGAYEQFF.

This clone was detected ten times or more. The V gene is TRBV7-8, the J gene TRBJ2-3, with D perhaps TRBD2 (5 bases). Germline CDR1 and CDR2: SGHVS and FQNEAQ. The CDR3 covers 16 residues. V lost 3 bases and J lost 0, with 13 bases in between. CDR3 amino acids: CASSFLGVSSTDTQYF. As DNA, the CDR3 is TGTGCCAGCAGCTTCCTCGGGGTCTCGAGCACAGATACGCAGTATTTT.

The genes are TRBV12-3 or TRBV12-4 and TRBJ2-5; 10 nucleotides match TRBD1. Unmatched junction bases numbered 4, after V lost 7 bases and J lost 5 bases. The CDR3 spans 13 residues. Here the CDR3 reads CASTPDRGETQYF. CDR3 DNA: TGTGCCAGCACCCCGGACAGGGGGGAGACCCAGTACTTC.

The chain couples TRBV5-1 to TRBJ1-1; TRBD1 is a possible D gene (5 bases). The germline V gene has CDR1 SGHRS and CDR2 YFSETQ. Trimming removed 1 base from V and 3 bases from J, with 10 bases in between. This CDR3 is built from 14 residues. The CDR3 coding sequence is TGCGCCAGCAGCTTGATACCGGGGGACACTGAAGCTTTCTTT. Amino acid sequence: CASSLIPGDTEAFF.

The chain links TRBV5-5 to TRBJ2-1; 7 positions match TRBD1. This CDR3 has 14 amino acids. From germline, CDR1 is SGHKS and CDR2 YYEKEE (reference sequence). With 4 bases clipped from V and 8 bases from J, the junction kept 9 bases outside the gene matches. This CDR3 is CASSADDRVHEQFF. Written as DNA, the CDR3 is TGTGCCAGCAGCGCAGATGACAGGGTCCATGAGCAGTTCTTC.

V and J are TRBV7-9 and TRBJ2-1, with TRBD2 matching over 13 bases. Germline-derived CDR1 and CDR2 are SEHNR and FQNEAQ (reference sequence). V lost 5 bases to trimming and J lost 5 bases; unmatched junction nucleotides: 3. The CDR3 extends over 15 amino acids. The CDR3 spells CASSAGLAGDNEQFF. The CDR3 DNA reads as TGTGCCAGCAGCGCCGGACTAGCGGGAGACAATGAGCAGTTCTTC.

This clone was seen at least ten times. The sample holds other DNA sequences that translate to the same CDR3. The chain employs TRBV2 and TRBJ1-5, with D tentatively TRBD1 (6 bases). Deletions cut 6 bases from V and 1 base from J, with 10 bases between. The V gene's germline CDR1 is SNHLY and CDR2 FYNNEI. The CDR3 is 14 residues long. CDR3 nucleotides: TGTGCCAGCAGGAAGGGGGAGAGCAATCAGCCCCAGCATTTT. Its protein product is CASRKGESNQPQHF.

The rearrangement joins TRBV18 to TRBJ1-5; 8 bases map to TRBD1. There are 16 residues in the CDR3. Per the germline V gene, CDR1 is KGHSH and CDR2 is LQKENI. After removal of 2 bases from V and 0 bases from J, the junction contained 3 bases not matched to a gene. CDR3 bases: TGTGCCAGCTCACCAGACAGGGGAGGTAGCAATCAGCCCCAGCATTTT. Its translation is CASSPDRGGSNQPQHF.

The rearrangement joins TRBV6-4 to TRBJ2-7, with 8 bases matching TRBD2. Germline lookup yields CDR1 MRHNA and CDR2 SNTAGT. The CDR3 runs 14 residues. V lost 4 bases to trimming and J lost 3 bases; unmatched junction nucleotides: 5. This chain's CDR3 is CASSGGSGDYEQYF. DNA for the CDR3: TGTGCCAGCAGTGGCGGTAGCGGGGACTACGAGCAGTACTTC.

This clone was seen a handful of times. This same CDR3 is encoded by further DNA sequences in the sample. The chain links TRBV9 to TRBJ2-2; 10 nucleotides align to TRBD1. This CDR3 region has 16 residues. CDR1 and CDR2 from the germline V gene are SGDLS and YYNGEE. Trimming removed 3 bases from V and 2 bases from J; junction bases left unmatched: 4. In nucleotides, the CDR3 is TGTGCCAGCAGCGCGACAGGGGGCGCAAACACCGGGGAGCTGTTTTTT. Translating gives CASSATGGANTGELFF.

The genes are TRBV5-5 and TRBJ2-7; 9 bases line up with TRBD1. Germline CDR1 is SGHKS and CDR2 is YYEKEE (reference sequence). The V gene end was trimmed by 1 base and the J gene end by 5 bases; junction bases not matched to a gene: 7. The CDR3 runs 15 residues. CDR3: CASSLIHRGPHEQYF. In DNA form, the CDR3 reads TGTGCCAGCAGCTTGATTCACAGGGGGCCCCACGAGCAGTACTTC.

The rearrangement links TRBV7-2 to TRBJ2-5, with D possibly matching TRBD2 (5 bases). This CDR3 is built from 14 residues. Germline-derived CDR1 and CDR2 are SGHTA and FQGNSA. V shed 0 bases and J shed 5 bases, with 10 bases lying between them. CDR3 sequence reads: CASSLASRRETQYF. CDR3 nucleotide sequence: TGTGCCAGCAGCTTAGCTAGCAGGAGGGAGACCCAGTACTTC.

The chain carries TRBV6-5 and TRBJ2-7; 11 nucleotides line up with TRBD1. Germline V gene data show CDR1 as MNHEY and CDR2 as SVGAGI. V lost 6 bases and J lost 2; bases outside the gene matches: 6. The CDR3 runs to 15 residues. The CDR3 here is CASRQGDRGAYEQYF. The CDR3 DNA reads as TGTGCCAGCAGGCAAGGGGACAGGGGGGCCTACGAGCAGTACTTC.

The chain has TRBV19 and TRBJ2-1; D remains unclear. The V gene lost 3 bases and the J gene lost 10 bases, with 16 bases spanning the gap. The CDR3 totals 14 residues. CDR1 and CDR2 from the germline V gene are LNHDA and SQIVND (reference sequence). The CDR3 DNA reads as TGTGCCAGTAGTATGGAGTCCGTCTCGTGGGAGCAGTTCTTC. This translates into CASSMESVSWEQFF.

The rearrangement joins TRBV5-6 to TRBJ2-4; 10 nucleotides align to TRBD1. In germline, CDR1 is SGHDT, CDR2 YYEEEE. Losses at the gene ends were 4 bases for V and 1 base for J; bases not matched to a gene: 5. The CDR3 length is 16 residues. The CDR3 DNA is TGTGCCAGCAGCCCGTGGGGACAGGGGGCCAAAAACATTCAGTACTTC. It encodes CASSPWGQGAKNIQYF.